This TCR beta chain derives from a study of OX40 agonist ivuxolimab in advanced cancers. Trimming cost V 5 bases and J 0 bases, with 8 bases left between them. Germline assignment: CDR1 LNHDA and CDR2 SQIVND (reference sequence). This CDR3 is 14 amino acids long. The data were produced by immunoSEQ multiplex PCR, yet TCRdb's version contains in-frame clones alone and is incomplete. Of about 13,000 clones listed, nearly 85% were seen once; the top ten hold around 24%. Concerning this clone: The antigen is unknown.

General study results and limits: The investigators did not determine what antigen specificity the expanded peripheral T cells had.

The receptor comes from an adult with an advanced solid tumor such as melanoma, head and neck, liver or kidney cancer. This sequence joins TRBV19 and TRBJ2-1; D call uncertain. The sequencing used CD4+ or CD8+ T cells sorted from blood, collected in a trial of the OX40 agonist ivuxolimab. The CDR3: CASSPPSSYNEQFF. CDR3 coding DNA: TGTGCCAGTAGTCCTCCTAGCTCCTACAATGAGCAGTTCTTC. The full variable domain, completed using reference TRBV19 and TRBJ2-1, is DGGITQSPKYLFRKEGQNVTLSCEQNLNHDAMYWYRQDPGQGLRLIYYSQIVNDFQKGDIAEGYSVSREKKESFPLTVTSAQKNPTAFYLCASSPPSSYNEQFFGPGTRLTVL.